A single T cell receptor (beta chain) is shown here with its context. The antigen remains undetermined. This entry comes from a study of T cell responses to AZD1222 COVID-19 vaccine. Assay used: immunoSEQ multiplex PCR; TCRdb lists only in-frame clones, some missing. The sample includes about 180,000 clones, around 88% of them seen just once. Broader study findings: No day 14 peak samples; only post-peak repertoires were characterized.

The clonotype was recovered from an adult who received the AZD1222 COVID-19 vaccine. Specimen: peripheral blood, collected 28 days after the second AZD1222 dose.

DNA for the CDR3: TGTGCCAAGACGCCCCCCCGCCAGCCCCAGCATTTT. Protein product: CAKTPPRQPQHF. The V and J genes are TRBV13 and TRBJ1-5; D not certain. The CDR3 contains 12 residues. Trimming stripped 10 bases from V and 7 bases from J, with 14 bases between. Germline CDR1 PRHDT, CDR2 FYEKMQ (reference sequence).